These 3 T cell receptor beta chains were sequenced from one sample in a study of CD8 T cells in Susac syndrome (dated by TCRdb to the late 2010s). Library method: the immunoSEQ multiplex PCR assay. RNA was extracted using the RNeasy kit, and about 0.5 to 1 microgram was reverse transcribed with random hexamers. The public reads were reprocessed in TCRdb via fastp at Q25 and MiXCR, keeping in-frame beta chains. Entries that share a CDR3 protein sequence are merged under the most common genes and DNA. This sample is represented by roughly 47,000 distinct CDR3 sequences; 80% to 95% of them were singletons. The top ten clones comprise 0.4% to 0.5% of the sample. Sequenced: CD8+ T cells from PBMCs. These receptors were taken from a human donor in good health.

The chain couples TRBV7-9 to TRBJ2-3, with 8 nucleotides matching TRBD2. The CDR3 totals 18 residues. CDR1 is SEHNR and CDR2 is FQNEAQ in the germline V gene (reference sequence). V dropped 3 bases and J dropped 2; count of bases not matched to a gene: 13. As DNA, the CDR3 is TGTGCCAGCAGCTTGGGTATTGCGGAGCGGGAGTTCACAGATACGCAGTATTTT. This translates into CASSLGIAEREFTDTQYF.

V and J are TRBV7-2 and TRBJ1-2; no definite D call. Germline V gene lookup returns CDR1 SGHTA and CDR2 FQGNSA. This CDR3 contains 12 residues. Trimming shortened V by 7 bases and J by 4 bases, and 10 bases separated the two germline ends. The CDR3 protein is CASTIGIYGYTF. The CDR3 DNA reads TGTGCCAGCACCATTGGGATCTATGGCTACACCTTC.

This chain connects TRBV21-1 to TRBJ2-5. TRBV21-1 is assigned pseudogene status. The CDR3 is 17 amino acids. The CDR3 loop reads CASSKEVHERWEETQYF. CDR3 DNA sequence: TGTGCCAGCAGCAAAGAAGTTCATGAGAGATGGGAAGAGACCCAGTACTTC.